A single sample is the source of the 24 T cell receptor beta chains below, sequenced in a study of T cells in Graves' hyperthyroidism and ophthalmopathy. RNA transcripts were the template for amplifying TCR beta CDR3 regions. The HTBI set primed first-round TCR CDR3 RT-PCR. Each CDR3 protein gets one entry after TCRdb re-called the multiplex PCR reads with MiXCR. The repertoire consists of 350,000 to 400,000 distinct CDR3 sequences, with over 11% occurring once and the leading ten covering about 10%. The material sequenced was blood. Source of these receptors: a woman aged 60 to 75 with Graves' hyperthyroidism.

At least ten counts were recorded for this clonotype. J is TRBJ2-7 and V is TRBV28; unclear D gene. Germline V gene lookup returns CDR1 MDHEN and CDR2 SYDVKM. Trimming stripped 6 bases from V and 3 bases from J, with 6 bases between. This CDR3 contains 11 residues. CDR3 bases: TGTGCCAGCAGCCCACTCTACGAGCAGTACTTC. The encoded protein is CASSPLYEQYF. Variable domain in full (rest from reference TRBV28 and TRBJ2-7): DVKVTQSSRYLVKRTGEKVFLECVQDMDHENMFWYRQDPGLGLRLIYFSYDVKMKEKGDIPEGYSVSREKKERFSLILESASTNQTSMYLCASSPLYEQYFGPGTRLTVT.

This clonotype was observed at least ten times. The V and J genes are TRBV6-1 and TRBJ1-2; D is perhaps TRBD1 (6 bases). Germline CDR1 MNHNS, CDR2 SASEGT. Between the trimmed V and J ends, which lost 5 bases and 4 bases, there was a span of 14 bases. The CDR3 runs to 14 residues. CDR3 nucleotide sequence: TGTGCCAGCAGTCGTAACGGACAGATCTATGGCTACACCTTC. Protein product: CASSRNGQIYGYTF.

This clonotype has only a few counts. J is TRBJ2-3 and V is TRBV7-9, with TRBD1 matching over 9 bases. V lost 3 bases and J lost 0; bases outside the gene matches: 4. This CDR3 is 16 amino acids long. Germline CDR1 and CDR2: SEHNR and FQNEAQ (reference sequence). CDR3 bases: TGTGCCAGCAGCTTCCCGGGACAGGGAAGCACAGATACGCAGTATTTT. It is translated as CASSFPGQGSTDTQYF.

This clonotype was found a few times. The chain employs TRBV20-1 and TRBJ1-3; no clear D. With 6 bases removed from V and 4 bases from J, the gap between germline ends came to 10 bases. CDR3 length: 12 residues. CDR1 DFQATT and CDR2 SNEGSKA come from the germline V gene (reference sequence). In nucleotides, the CDR3 is TGCAGTGCGAGCGACGGGGGAAACACCATATATTTT. The encoded protein is CSASDGGNTIYF.

This clonotype came up a few times. The chain has TRBV3-1 and TRBJ2-6; 7 positions match TRBD1. The V gene end was trimmed by 3 bases and the J gene end by 0 bases; junction bases not matched to a gene: 5. The CDR3 is made up of 17 amino acids. Germline CDR1 is LGHDT and CDR2 is YNNKEL (reference sequence). The chain's CDR3 is CASSQDRLYSGANVLTF. CDR3 coding DNA: TGTGCCAGCAGCCAGGACAGGTTATACTCTGGGGCCAACGTCCTGACTTTC. Looking up the rest from reference TRBV3-1 and TRBJ2-6 gives the full variable domain: DTAVSQTPKYLVTQMGNDKSIKCEQNLGHDTMYWYKQDSKKFLKIMFSYNNKELIINETVPNRFSPKSPDKAHLNLHINSLELGDSAVYFCASSQDRLYSGANVLTFGAGSRLTVL.

This clonotype occurred many times. This sequence joins TRBV24-1 and TRBJ2-1; the D gene is possibly TRBD2 (6 bases). There are 15 residues in the CDR3. Germline V gene sequence: CDR1 KGHDR, CDR2 SFDVKD. Trimming cost V 3 bases and J 5 bases, with 13 bases left between them. CDR3 protein: CATSDGGTGHNEQFF. CDR3 DNA sequence: TGTGCCACCAGTGATGGGGGGACGGGGCACAATGAGCAGTTCTTC.

This clonotype was recorded a few times. The rearrangement links TRBV20-1 to TRBJ1-2; 9 nucleotides line up with TRBD1. V shed 6 bases and J 3 bases; nucleotides not matched to a gene: 5. Germline CDR1 reads DFQATT; CDR2 reads SNEGSKA (reference sequence). The CDR3 sequence is 13 residues long. The CDR3 DNA reads as TGCAGTGCCCTCCGGACAGGGGACTATGGCTACACCTTC. This encodes CSALRTGDYGYTF.

This clonotype was seen a few times. This CDR3 is missing its conserved last phenylalanine or tryptophan, likely due to a read error. CDR3 region: CSARPLGLAGLTGELFL. CDR3 DNA sequence: TGCAGTGCTAGACCTTTGGGACTAGCGGGATTAACCGGGGAGCTGTTTCTT. V is TRBV20-1 and J is TRBJ2-2, with 13 bases fitting TRBD2. With V trimmed by 2 bases and J by 5 bases, 8 bases remained unmatched. The germline gives CDR1 DFQATT, CDR2 SNEGSKA (reference sequence). The CDR3 is made up of 17 amino acids.

This clonotype was observed many times. The genes are TRBV3-1 and TRBJ2-1; D not resolved. Trimming shortened V by 8 bases and J by 0 bases, and 8 bases separated the two germline ends. Germline CDR1 reads LGHDT; CDR2 reads YNNKEL (reference sequence). The CDR3 runs 13 residues. The CDR3 bases are TGTGCCAGCTTGGAGAGCTCCTACAATGAGCAGTTCTTC. Translation gives CASLESSYNEQFF.

The V and J genes are TRBV6-2 or TRBV6-3 and TRBJ1-5; maybe TRBD1 (5 bases). This CDR3 region has 15 residues. Germline loops: CDR1 MNHEY, CDR2 SVGEGT. Trimming removed 0 bases at V and 2 bases at J, with 8 bases between. The CDR3: CASSYSGRGNQPQHF. CDR3 in DNA: TGTGCCAGCAGTTACTCCGGCAGGGGCAATCAGCCCCAGCATTTT.

This clonotype was picked up a small number of times. This may come from a read error, since a much larger clone is one base off. Given the absence of the conserved phenylalanine or tryptophan at the CDR3 end, a read error is likely. The chain employs TRBV3-1 and TRBJ2-1, with D perhaps assigned TRBD1 or TRBD2 (6 bases each). Trimming removed 3 bases at V and 2 bases at J, with 11 bases between. This CDR3 is 15 amino acids long. Looked up from germline, CDR1 is LGHDT and CDR2 is YNNKEL (reference sequence). CDR3 nucleotide sequence: TGTGCCAGCAGCCATCGGCGGGACACCTACAATGAGCAGTTCTCC. Translating gives CASSHRRDTYNEQFS.

This CDR3 reads CASHPSDRVYEQYF. The CDR3 DNA is TGTGCCAGTCACCCATCGGACAGGGTCTACGAGCAGTACTTC. The gene calls are TRBV19 and TRBJ2-7; 8 bases agree with TRBD1. The CDR3 runs 14 residues. After removal of 8 bases from V and 3 bases from J, the junction contained 9 bases not matched to a gene. Germline loops: CDR1 LNHDA, CDR2 SQIVND (reference sequence).

V and J are TRBV10-1 and TRBJ1-1, with 9 bases that match TRBD1. Germline V CDR1 and CDR2: WNHNN, SYGVQD (reference sequence). This CDR3 comprises 13 residues. Trimming cost V 5 bases and J 5 bases; bases outside gene matches: 3. For the CDR3, the DNA is TGCGCCAGCAGTAGGGACAGGGAAACTGAAGCTTTCTTT. It encodes CASSRDRETEAFF.

This clonotype was recorded many times. The CDR3 sequence is CASSRLAGQETQYF. The CDR3 coding sequence is TGTGCCAGCAGCCGACTAGCGGGGCAAGAGACCCAGTACTTC. This chain connects TRBV11-3 to TRBJ2-5, with 11 positions matching TRBD2. CDR3 size: 14 residues. V lost 5 bases to trimming and J lost 2 bases; unmatched junction nucleotides: 1. Germline values: CDR1 SGHNT, CDR2 YENEEA.

As to this clonotype: The junction departs from the called germline gene at one end, perhaps through a read error. The chain uses TRBV30 and TRBJ2-5, with TRBD1 matching over 7 bases. Germline lookup yields CDR1 GTSNPN and CDR2 SVGIG (reference sequence). The CDR3 has 14 amino acids. The CDR3 bases are TGTGCCTGGACGACGGGGACAGTCCAAGAGGCCCAGTACTTC. It is translated as CAWTTGTVQEAQYF.

This rearrangement joins TRBV12-3 or TRBV12-4 to TRBJ1-5, with D perhaps TRBD1 (5 bases). Trimming shortened V by 6 bases and J by 0 bases, and 15 bases separated the two germline ends. This CDR3 spans 16 amino acids. For the CDR3, the DNA is TGTGCCAGCAGCCCCCTGGGGGTGGGTAGCAATCAGCCCCAGCATTTT. It codes for CASSPLGVGSNQPQHF.

This clonotype was counted at least ten times. The chain has TRBV28 and TRBJ2-7; D may be TRBD1 or TRBD2 (5 bases each). The CDR3 extends over 14 amino acids. V lost 2 bases and J lost 5, with 13 bases in between. Germline V gene sequence: CDR1 MDHEN, CDR2 SYDVKM. CDR3 DNA sequence: TGTGCCAGCAGTTTAGTCCAGGGAGCAGACGAGCAGTACTTC. Amino acids: CASSLVQGADEQYF.

About this clonotype itself: A junction end diverges from the germline sequence, so it may reflect a read error. The rearrangement links TRBV7-6 to TRBJ2-3, with D perhaps being TRBD1 or TRBD2 (6 bases each). The length of the CDR3 is 13 residues. From germline, CDR1 is SGHVS and CDR2 FNYEAQ. CDR3 sequence (DNA): TGTGCCAGTAGCTTAGGGGGGCAGGATACGCAGTATTTT. It translates to CASSLGGQDTQYF.

The table lists this clonotype with many counts. Here the CDR3 reads CASSLVGSTDTQYF. For the CDR3, the DNA is TGTGCCAGCAGTTTAGTGGGCAGCACAGATACGCAGTATTTT. The chain joins TRBV12-3 or TRBV12-4 to TRBJ2-3; D ambiguous. The CDR3 has 14 amino acids. The germline V and J ends were trimmed by 1 base and 0 bases, with 5 bases remaining between them.

This clonotype has at least ten counts. This chain uses TRBV20-1 with TRBJ2-1, with 8 bases identical to TRBD1. Germline assignment: CDR1 DFQATT and CDR2 SNEGSKA (reference sequence). The junction had 10 bases not matched to a gene; V was cut back by 6 bases and J by 3 bases. The CDR3 has 15 amino acids. CDR3 nucleotides: TGCAGTGCGCCAGCCGGACAGGGTCACTACAATGAGCAGTTCTTC. This sequence encodes CSAPAGQGHYNEQFF.

In its sample, this clonotype was seen many times. V usage is TRBV9 and J usage is TRBJ2-1, with TRBD2 matching over 11 bases. This CDR3 is 16 amino acids long. CDR1 SGDLS and CDR2 YYNGEE come from the germline V gene. The junction had 7 bases not matched to a gene; V was cut back by 0 bases and J by 8 bases. The CDR3 is CASSVDSGRVRDEQFF. The CDR3 DNA follows: TGTGCCAGCAGCGTAGATAGCGGGAGGGTTAGGGATGAGCAGTTCTTC.

This clonotype appeared many times. CDR3 DNA sequence: TGCAGTGCTAGAGAGCCTAGCGGGAATCGCCCCTACGAGCAGTACTTC. This encodes CSAREPSGNRPYEQYF. The chain carries TRBV20-1 and TRBJ2-7; 9 nucleotides agree with TRBD2. This CDR3 region has 16 residues. V dropped 0 bases and J dropped 2; count of bases not matched to a gene: 8. Germline V CDR1 and CDR2: DFQATT, SNEGSKA (reference sequence).

This clonotype was counted at least ten times. V usage is TRBV12-3 or TRBV12-4 and J usage is TRBJ2-7; D not resolved. The CDR3 is made up of 12 amino acids. V was pared by 8 bases and J by 3 bases, with 11 bases between. DNA of the CDR3: TGTGCCAGCCGAGAGTATGGCTACGAGCAGTACTTC. Its protein product is CASREYGYEQYF.

V is TRBV6-4 and J is TRBJ2-7; possible D gene TRBD1, 5 bases. The V end lost 5 bases, the J end lost 2 bases, and 7 bases lay between the germline ends. Per the germline V gene, CDR1 is MRHNA and CDR2 is SNTAGT. The CDR3 totals 12 residues. CDR3 sequence reads: CASSSQAYEQYF. CDR3 in DNA: TGTGCCAGCAGTTCACAGGCCTACGAGCAGTACTTC.